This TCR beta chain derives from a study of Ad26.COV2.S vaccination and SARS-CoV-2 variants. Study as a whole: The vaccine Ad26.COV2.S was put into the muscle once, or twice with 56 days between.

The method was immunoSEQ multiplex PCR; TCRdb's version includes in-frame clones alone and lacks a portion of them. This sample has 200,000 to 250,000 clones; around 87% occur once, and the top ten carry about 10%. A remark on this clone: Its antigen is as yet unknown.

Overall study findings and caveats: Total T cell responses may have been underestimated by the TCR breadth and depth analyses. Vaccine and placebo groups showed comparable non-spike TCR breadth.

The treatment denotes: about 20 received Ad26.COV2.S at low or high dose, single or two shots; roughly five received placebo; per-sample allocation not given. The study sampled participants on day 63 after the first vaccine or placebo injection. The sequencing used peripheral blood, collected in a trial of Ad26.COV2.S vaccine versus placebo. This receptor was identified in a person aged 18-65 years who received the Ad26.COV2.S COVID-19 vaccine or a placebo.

The CDR3 DNA reads TGTGCCAGCAGCGCCAGGACAGGGGGCGTCGGGGCCCAGTACTTC. Translation gives CASSARTGGVGAQYF. The J gene is TRBJ2-5, the V gene TRBV13, with 11 bases lining up with TRBD1. The CDR3 has 15 residues. Looked up from germline, CDR1 is PRHDT and CDR2 is FYEKMQ (reference sequence). The V gene end was trimmed by 5 bases and the J gene end by 9 bases; junction bases not matched to a gene: 11.